This TCR beta chain was recorded in a study of blood T cell repertoires in COVID-19. The wider study: There were acute and convalescent COVID-19 samples, and they came from the United States, Italy and Spain.

Germline CDR1 reads LNHDA; CDR2 reads SQIVND (reference sequence). The V end lost 5 bases, the J end lost 3 bases, and 17 bases lay between the germline ends. This CDR3 contains 16 residues. Authors' data handling: Researchers report that nucleated cell counts were estimated from reference gene primer amplification. TCRdb's table, derived via immunoSEQ multiplex PCR, lists solely in-frame clones and lacks some. The V and J calls and clone size are taken from that table; D and trimming were inferred from the DNA. The sample contains roughly 210,000 clones, 88% of which appear only once. The sequence was obtained from a man between 65 and 85 years old with acute or convalescent COVID-19. The sequenced sample consisted of peripheral blood. The chain links TRBV19 to TRBJ2-1, with D perhaps TRBD2 (5 bases). The CDR3 coding sequence is TGTGCCAGTAGTCCAAGCCGCTCAGAGGGCTACAATGAGCAGTTCTTC. Amino acid sequence: CASSPSRSEGYNEQFF.